The 9 T cell receptor beta chains listed next were all sequenced from one sample in a study of CD8 T cells in ankylosing spondylitis. Antigens for these TCRs are unknown. TCRdb re-analysed the 5' RACE reads in MiXCR, keeping a single row per CDR3 protein. The table has roughly 370,000 distinct CDR3 sequences, about 20% seen once. Broader study findings: Characteristic of ankylosing spondylitis blood, it appeared, was a TCR beta motif comprising eight highly homologous variants.

Specimen: blood, either unsorted or a sorted T cell fraction (not recorded which). The source is a male donor with ankylosing spondylitis.

The chain links TRBV7-7 to TRBJ2-2; 14 positions agree with TRBD2. CDR1 and CDR2 (germline): SSHAT, FNYEAQ (reference sequence). The CDR3 covers 18 residues. Unmatched junction bases numbered 6, after V lost 0 bases and J lost 6 bases. The CDR3 DNA reads TGTGCCAGCAGCTTAGCGGCGACTAGCGGGAGGGCCCCCGGGGAGCTGTTTTTT. Translated: CASSLAATSGRAPGELFF.

This chain uses TRBV5-4 with TRBJ1-1; maybe TRBD1 (6 bases). Germline lookup yields CDR1 SGHNT and CDR2 YYREEE (reference sequence). Trimming stripped 5 bases from V and 4 bases from J, with 12 bases between. The CDR3 spans 13 residues. CDR3 bases: TGTGCCAGCAGTTATCGGGGGGCCACTGAAGCTTTCTTT. Amino acids: CASSYRGATEAFF.

This chain connects TRBV5-1 to TRBJ1-4; D unclear. V shed 2 bases and J shed 3 bases, with 11 bases lying between them. The germline V gene has CDR1 SGHRS and CDR2 YFSETQ. CDR3 length: 15 amino acids. The CDR3 coding sequence is TGCGCCAGCAGCTTAACGATGTCACCTAATGAAAAACTGTTTTTT. Protein: CASSLTMSPNEKLFF.

This clonotype was seen a few times. The rearrangement uses TRBV5-1 and TRBJ1-1; D perhaps matches TRBD1 (6 bases). The CDR3 covers 15 residues. V was trimmed by 1 base and J by 3 bases, leaving 13 bases between them. In germline, CDR1 is SGHRS, CDR2 YFSETQ. DNA of the CDR3: TGCGCCAGCAGCTTGACAGGGATTGGTTACACTGAAGCTTTCTTT. Protein sequence: CASSLTGIGYTEAFF.

V usage is TRBV7-3 and J usage is TRBJ2-1; D is possibly TRBD2 (5 bases). This CDR3 region has 12 residues. Germline V CDR1 and CDR2: SGHTA, FQGTGA. V gave up 5 bases and J gave up 7 bases, with 9 bases separating them. CDR3 residues: CASSGLGNEQFF. CDR3 in DNA: TGTGCCAGCAGCGGACTCGGGAATGAGCAGTTCTTC.

The genes are TRBV6-5 and TRBJ2-3; D may be TRBD1 (6 bases). The V end was cut by 6 bases, the J end by 7 bases, with 20 bases between. The CDR3 consists of 15 residues. Germline V CDR1 and CDR2: MNHEY, SVGAGI. CDR3 in amino acids: CASRYRDTGTYTQYF. CDR3 bases: TGTGCCAGCAGGTACCGGGACACTGGAACATATACGCAGTATTTT.

The chain carries TRBV6-1 and TRBJ2-1; 12 positions match TRBD2. The germline gives CDR1 MNHNS, CDR2 SASEGT. The length of the CDR3 is 15 residues. V shed 5 bases and J 9 bases; nucleotides not matched to a gene: 8. The CDR3 DNA reads TGTGCCAGCAGTCCTACTGCGGGACTAGCGGGTGAGCAGTTCTTC. Protein product: CASSPTAGLAGEQFF.

This sequence joins TRBV12-3 or TRBV12-4 and TRBJ2-3; a weak D match, TRBD2 (5 bases). The V gene lost 5 bases and the J gene lost 8 bases, with 11 bases spanning the gap. There are 12 residues in the CDR3. The CDR3 region has the DNA TGTGCCAGCAGTCGACCAGAGGGTACGCAGTATTTT. Encoded protein: CASSRPEGTQYF.

The V and J genes are TRBV14 and TRBJ1-2; D unclear. Deletions cut 7 bases from V and 8 bases from J, with 17 bases between. The CDR3 contains 13 residues. CDR1 SGHDN and CDR2 FVKESK come from the germline V gene. CDR3: CASNQITTEGYTF. CDR3 DNA: TGTGCCAGCAACCAGATAACAACAGAGGGCTACACCTTC. The complete variable domain, with remaining parts taken from reference TRBV14 and TRBJ1-2, reads EAGVTQFPSHSVIEKGQTVTLRCDPISGHDNLYWYRRVMGKEIKFLLHFVKESKQDESGMPNNRFLAERTGGTYSTLKVQPAELEDSGVYFCASNQITTEGYTFGSGTRLTVV.